This passage covers 17 T cell receptor beta chains from one sample sequenced in a study of chronic HIV infection and antiretroviral therapy. TCRdb called the 5' RACE reads again in MiXCR, with one record for every CDR3 protein. The sample has under 55,000 distinct CDR3 sequences, about 18% seen once. Sequencing input: peripheral blood. Every receptor here comes from an adult who had HIV and had not received antiretroviral therapy, or was an uninfected healthy control (not recorded which).

This chain uses TRBV29-1 with TRBJ1-4; unclear D gene. The CDR3 is 12 amino acids. V was shortened by 5 bases and J by 7 bases, with 11 bases between the two germline ends. In germline, CDR1 is SQVTM, CDR2 ANQGSEA. The CDR3 coding sequence is TGCAGCGTTAGGTTGACCAGTGAAAAACTGTTTTTT. As protein: CSVRLTSEKLFF.

This clonotype was recorded a few times. CDR3 coding DNA: TGTGCCGGGCCCACCCTTCGGAGGGCCCCGAAGTGTAATACGCAGTATTTT. The encoded protein is CAGPTLRRAPKCNTQYF. The chain combines TRBV21-1 with TRBJ2-3; the table calls TRBD2, which could not be checked here. TRBV21-1 is designated a pseudogene. The length of the CDR3 is 17 residues.

A few counts support this clonotype. The rearrangement joins TRBV18 to TRBJ2-3; 10 positions agree with TRBD1. This CDR3 is built from 14 residues. The germline V gene encodes CDR1 KGHSH and CDR2 LQKENI. V lost 4 bases, J lost 4 bases, and 2 bases stayed unmatched. CDR3 in amino acids: CASSRTGGADTQYF. The CDR3 region has the DNA TGTGCCAGCTCACGGACAGGGGGAGCAGATACGCAGTATTTT.

The chain joins TRBV27 to TRBJ2-3; D is undetermined. V shed 1 base and J shed 2 bases, with 7 bases lying between them. Germline V lookup: CDR1 MNHEY, CDR2 SMNVEV (reference sequence). The CDR3 consists of 14 residues. As DNA, the CDR3 is TGTGCCAGCAGTTTATACTCCCTCACAGATACGCAGTATTTT. The encoded protein is CASSLYSLTDTQYF.

The chain employs TRBV12-3 or TRBV12-4 and TRBJ2-3, with 9 nucleotides matching TRBD2. This CDR3 region has 15 residues. J gave up 4 bases and V 2 bases, and 4 bases lay outside the gene matches. CDR3 in DNA: TGTGCCAGCAGTTTATATAGCGGGAGCGCAGATACGCAGTATTTT. It specifies CASSLYSGSADTQYF.

This clonotype was detected a few times. The chain recombines TRBV29-1 with TRBJ2-5, with D perhaps matching TRBD1 (6 bases). V lost 7 bases and J 1 base, leaving 10 bases between the germline ends. The CDR3 loop spans 12 amino acids. Per the germline V gene, CDR1 is SQVTM and CDR2 is ANQGSEA. The CDR3 nucleotides are TGCAGCGCCGCACAGGGCCAAGAGACCCAGTACTTC. It yields the protein CSAAQGQETQYF.

This chain uses TRBV6-2 or TRBV6-3 with TRBJ2-1; TRBD2 agrees at 8 bases. The junction had 4 bases not matched to a gene; V was cut back by 2 bases and J by 7 bases. Germline V gene sequence: CDR1 MNHEY, CDR2 SVGEGT. The CDR3 sequence is 14 residues long. CDR3 protein: CASSYAGGSNEQFF. As DNA, the CDR3 is TGTGCCAGCAGTTACGCGGGAGGAAGTAATGAGCAGTTCTTC.

This clonotype turned up a few times. J is TRBJ2-1 and V is TRBV28; TRBD2 matches at 13 bases. Losses at the gene ends were 6 bases for V and 10 bases for J; bases not matched to a gene: 9. Germline V gene lookup returns CDR1 MDHEN and CDR2 SYDVKM. The CDR3 is made up of 15 amino acids. In nucleotides, the CDR3 is TGTGCCAGCAGCCCAACTAGCGGGAGGGCATCCGAGCAGTTCTTC. This gives the protein CASSPTSGRASEQFF.

This clonotype was recorded many times. Its ends do not fully match the called genes, so a read error is possible. This chain links TRBV5-1 with TRBJ2-3; D gene ambiguous. This CDR3 spans 12 amino acids. Germline loops: CDR1 SGHRS, CDR2 YFSETQ. As DNA, the CDR3 is TGTGCCAGCAGCTCCAGCACAGATACGCAGTATTTT. It encodes CASSSSTDTQYF.

This sequence joins TRBV21-1 and TRBJ2-2; the table's D call, TRBD2, was not checked against the DNA. TRBV21-1 corresponds to a pseudogene. This CDR3 contains 17 residues. In DNA, the CDR3 is TGTGCCAGCAGCAGCCGACTGGCGGGGGCTCCAACCGGGGAGCTGTTTTTT. This codes for CASSSRLAGAPTGELFF.

The chain recombines TRBV27 with TRBJ1-4; D is unclear. This CDR3 region has 13 residues. CDR1 and CDR2 from the germline V gene are MNHEY and SMNVEV (reference sequence). V was trimmed by 3 bases and J by 7 bases, leaving 9 bases between them. CDR3 protein: CASSLNMAEKLFF. CDR3 sequence (DNA): TGTGCCAGCAGTTTGAACATGGCTGAAAAACTGTTTTTT.

This rearrangement joins TRBV29-1 to TRBJ2-5; 8 nucleotides align to TRBD2. The germline V gene encodes CDR1 SQVTM and CDR2 ANQGSEA. The CDR3 covers 15 residues. J lost 5 bases, V lost 7 bases, and 15 bases had no gene match. CDR3 DNA sequence: TGCAGCGCCAAATCTTCCGGGAGGGCCATGGAGACCCAGTACTTC. This translates into CSAKSSGRAMETQYF.

CDR3 region: CASRLTSGRFTDEQFF. The DNA for the CDR3 is TGCGCCAGCAGACTAACTAGCGGGAGGTTCACTGATGAGCAGTTCTTC. This chain joins TRBV5-1 and TRBJ2-1, with 12 positions matching TRBD2. Germline loops: CDR1 SGHRS, CDR2 YFSETQ. CDR3 size: 16 residues. With 5 bases clipped from V and 8 bases from J, the junction kept 11 bases outside the gene matches.

The chain has TRBV28 and TRBJ2-4; D is possibly TRBD2 (6 bases). Germline loops: CDR1 MDHEN, CDR2 SYDVKM. The CDR3 extends over 15 amino acids. V was pared by 2 bases and J by 12 bases, with 20 bases between. This CDR3 is CASSLLWNMTRRQYF. The CDR3 region has the DNA TGTGCCAGCAGTTTACTCTGGAATATGACTAGACGTCAGTACTTC. The full variable domain, in which reference TRBV28 and TRBJ2-4 provide the parts outside the CDR3, is DVKVTQSSRYLVKRTGEKVFLECVQDMDHENMFWYRQDPGLGLRLIYFSYDVKMKEKGDIPEGYSVSREKKERFSLILESASTNQTSMYLCASSLLWNMTRRQYFGAGTRLSVL.

J is TRBJ2-7 and V is TRBV18, with D unresolved. Germline CDR1 KGHSH, CDR2 LQKENI. Trimming took 0 bases from V and 0 from J, leaving 12 bases between them. This CDR3 region has 16 residues. In nucleotides, the CDR3 is TGTGCCAGCTCACCACCGAACAGCCGGTACTCCTACGAGCAGTACTTC. It yields the protein CASSPPNSRYSYEQYF.

V usage is TRBV6-5 and J usage is TRBJ2-5; D may match TRBD1 or TRBD2 (5 bases each). CDR1 is MNHEY and CDR2 is SVGAGI in the germline V gene. Trimming shortened V by 2 bases and J by 1 base, and 8 bases separated the two germline ends. The CDR3 is 14 amino acids. Here the CDR3 DNA reads TGTGCCAGCAGTTACCTTGGGGGCCAAGAGACCCAGTACTTC. This encodes CASSYLGGQETQYF.

This clonotype appeared a few times. The chain employs TRBV7-3 and TRBJ1-6, with D possibly matching TRBD1 (6 bases). The CDR3 runs to 14 residues. Germline CDR1 and CDR2: SGHTA and FQGTGA. V was trimmed by 2 bases and J by 7 bases, leaving 9 bases between them. The CDR3 protein is CASSLGGANSPLHF. The CDR3 region has the DNA TGTGCCAGCAGCTTAGGGGGCGCGAATTCACCCCTCCACTTT.